These T cell receptor beta chains were read from a single sample in a study of blood T cell repertoires in COVID-19. Only in-frame clones appear in the TCRdb table, and some are missing; sequencing was by immunoSEQ multiplex PCR. The sample has 120,000 or so clones; around 90% are singletons. Sequencing was performed on peripheral blood. The source is a woman between 45 and 60 years old with acute or convalescent COVID-19. CDR3s include the opening cysteine and the closing phenylalanine or tryptophan. A D gene is named only where the DNA matches it firmly. Clone sizes are given selectively: once, few, many, or a class where the clone is expanded.

size | D | J | V | DNA | CDR3
NA | TRBD2 | TRBJ2-1 | TRBV24-1 | TGTGCCACCAGTGATCTGGGGGGGACTAGCGGGAGAAATGAGCAGTTCTTC | CATSDLGGTSGRNEQFF
NA | TRBD1 | TRBJ1-5 | TRBV5-5 | TGTGCCAGCAGCTCCTCCGGGACAGGTGGGAGCAATCAGCCCCAGCATTTT | CASSSSGTGGSNQPQHF
NA | TRBD1 | TRBJ1-5 | TRBV5-8 | TGTGCCAGCAGCACGGGACAGGGAATCAATCAGCCCCAGCATTTT | CASSTGQGINQPQHF
once | NA | TRBJ1-1 | TRBV10-2 | TGCGCCAGCAGTGACAGAGGCACTGAAGCTTTCTTT | CASSDRGTEAFF
NA | TRBD2 | TRBJ2-1 | TRBV19 | TGTGCCAGTAGTATTCCCCCGACTAGCGGGAGTTCCTATGAGCAGTTCTTC | CASSIPPTSGSSYEQFF
once | TRBD2 | TRBJ2-7 | TRBV29-1 | TGCAGCGTTGGGGAGGGAGGCGGGAGGGGCGACGAGCAGTACTTC | CSVGEGGGRGDEQYF
NA | TRBD1 | TRBJ1-2 | TRBV18 | TGTGCCAGCTCACCACCGGACAGGGTGGACTATGGCTACACCTTC | CASSPPDRVDYGYTF
NA | NA | TRBJ2-1 | TRBV14 | TGTGCCAGCAGCCAAGCGGGCAATGAGCAGTTCTTC | CASSQAGNEQFF
NA | TRBD1 | TRBJ2-5 | TRBV29-1 | TGCAGCGTTACCGGACAGGGGGTTAGGGAGACCCAGTACTTC | CSVTGQGVRETQYF
NA | TRBD2 | TRBJ2-5 | TRBV24-1 | TGTGCCACCAGTGATTGGGGCGGGGGGATCGGCCAAGAGACCCAGTACTTC | CATSDWGGGIGQETQYF
NA | NA | TRBJ2-6 | TRBV18 | TGTGCCAGCTCACCGACAGGAACCTCTGGGGCCAACGTCCTGACTTTC | CASSPTGTSGANVLTF
NA | TRBD2 | TRBJ2-3 | TRBV11-2 | TGTGCCAGCAGCTTTAGCGCGGGAGGTACCACAGATACGCAGTATTTT | CASSFSAGGTTDTQYF
few | NA | TRBJ1-1 | TRBV7-9 | TGTGCCAGCAGCACGCAGGGAGGATTGCACACTGAAGCTTTCTTT | CASSTQGGLHTEAFF
NA | TRBD2 | TRBJ2-7 | TRBV7-9 | TGTGCCAGCAGCCCAGGTCCAGCGGGGGCCTACGAGCAGTACTTC | CASSPGPAGAYEQYF
NA | NA | TRBJ2-1 | TRBV24-1 | TGTGCCACCAGTGATCCACCGGGACTTAACAATGAGCAGTTCTTC | CATSDPPGLNNEQFF
NA | NA | TRBJ2-1 | TRBV11-2 | TGTGCCAGCAGCTTCGGTCTCCCGCCCTACAATGAGCAGTTCTTC | CASSFGLPPYNEQFF
NA | TRBD1 | TRBJ2-6 | TRBV18 | TGTGCCAGCTCAAGGGACAGGAACTCTGGGGCCAACGTCCTGACTTTC | CASSRDRNSGANVLTF
NA | NA | TRBJ1-4 | TRBV28 | TGTGCCAGCAGTCCCGTGAGAACAACTAATGAAAAACTGTTTTTT | CASSPVRTTNEKLFF
NA | TRBD2 | TRBJ2-7 | TRBV5-5 | TGTGCCAGCAGCCGGACTAGCGGTACCTACGAGCAGTACTTC | CASSRTSGTYEQYF
NA | NA | TRBJ1-3 | TRBV6-5 | TGTGCCAGCAAAACAGGTCTCTCTGGAAACACCATATATTTT | CASKTGLSGNTIYF
NA | NA | TRBJ1-5 | TRBV21-1 | TGTGCCAGCAGCAAAGCTTTTAGCAGGGGCGTTCAGCCCCAGCATTTT | CASSKAFSRGVQPQHF
NA | TRBD2 | TRBJ2-2 | TRBV5-1 | TGCGCCAGCAGCGCCCAAGGTAGCGGGGCGAACACCGGGGAGCTGTTTTTT | CASSAQGSGANTGELFF
once | NA | TRBJ2-1 | TRBV7-9 | TGTGCCAGCAGCCCTCCGACGGCCGGGAGTATGCCCAATGAGCAGTTCTTC | CASSPPTAGSMPNEQFF
NA | NA | TRBJ1-1 | TRBV30 | TGTGCCTGGAGTGTAGGAGGGATCACTGAAGCTTTCTTT | CAWSVGGITEAFF
few | TRBD1 | TRBJ2-2 | TRBV3-1/TRBV3-2 | TGTGCCAGCAGCCAAGCCTTTGCCGGGACAGGGGTTACGAACACCGGGGAGCTGTTTTTT | CASSQAFAGTGVTNTGELFF
NA | NA | TRBJ2-2 | TRBV14 | TGTGCCAGCAGCCAAGCAATACAGACCGGGGAGCTGTTTTTT | CASSQAIQTGELFF
NA | NA | TRBJ1-3 | TRBV5-1 | TGCGCCAGCAGCCCGGACAGTAGCTCTGGAAACACCATATATTTT | CASSPDSSSGNTIYF
NA | TRBD2 | TRBJ2-5 | TRBV15 | TGTGCCACCAGCAGGGGACTAGCGGGAGTGCTGGGAGAGACCCAGTACTTC | CATSRGLAGVLGETQYF
once | TRBD2 | TRBJ2-1 | TRBV24-1 | TGTGCCACCAGTGGGGCTAGCGGGGGAACCTACAATGAGCAGTTCTTC | CATSGASGGTYNEQFF
few | TRBD2 | TRBJ2-3 | TRBV24-1 | TGTGCCACCAGTGATCCCTATCCTAGCGGGAGGGCCCAAGATACGCAGTATTTT | CATSDPYPSGRAQDTQYF
NA | TRBD2 | TRBJ2-1 | TRBV24-1 | TGTGCCACCAGTGACACCTTCGGACTAGCGGGAGACAATGAGCAGTTCTTC | CATSDTFGLAGDNEQFF